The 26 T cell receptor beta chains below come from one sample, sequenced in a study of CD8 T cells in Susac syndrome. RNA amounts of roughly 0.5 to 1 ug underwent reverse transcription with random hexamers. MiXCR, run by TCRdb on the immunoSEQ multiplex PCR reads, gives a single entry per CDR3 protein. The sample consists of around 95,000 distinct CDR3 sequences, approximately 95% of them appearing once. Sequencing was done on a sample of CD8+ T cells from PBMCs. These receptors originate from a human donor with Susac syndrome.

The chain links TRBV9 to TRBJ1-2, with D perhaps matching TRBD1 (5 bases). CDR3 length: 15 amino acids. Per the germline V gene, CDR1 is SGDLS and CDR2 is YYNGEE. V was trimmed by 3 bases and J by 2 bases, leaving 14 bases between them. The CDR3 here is CASSGKGTSNYGYTF. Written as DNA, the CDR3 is TGTGCCAGCAGCGGAAAAGGGACGAGCAACTATGGCTACACCTTC.

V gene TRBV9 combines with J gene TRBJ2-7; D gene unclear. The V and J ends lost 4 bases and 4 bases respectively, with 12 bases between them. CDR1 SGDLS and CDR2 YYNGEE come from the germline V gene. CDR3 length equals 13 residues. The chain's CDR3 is CASSRGDRYEQYF. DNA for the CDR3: TGTGCCAGCAGCCGTGGGGATAGATACGAGCAGTACTTC.

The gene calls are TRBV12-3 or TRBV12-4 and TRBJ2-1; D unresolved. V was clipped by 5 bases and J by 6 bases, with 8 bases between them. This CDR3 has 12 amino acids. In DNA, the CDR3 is TGTGCCAGCAGTCACCTGGGCAATGAGCAGTTCTTC. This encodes CASSHLGNEQFF.

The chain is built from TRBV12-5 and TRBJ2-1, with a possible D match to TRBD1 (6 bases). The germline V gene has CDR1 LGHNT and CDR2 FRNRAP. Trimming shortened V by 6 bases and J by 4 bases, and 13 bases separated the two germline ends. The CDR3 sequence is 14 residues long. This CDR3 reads CASGQSTGYNEQFF. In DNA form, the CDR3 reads TGTGCTAGTGGACAATCGACAGGTTACAATGAGCAGTTCTTC.

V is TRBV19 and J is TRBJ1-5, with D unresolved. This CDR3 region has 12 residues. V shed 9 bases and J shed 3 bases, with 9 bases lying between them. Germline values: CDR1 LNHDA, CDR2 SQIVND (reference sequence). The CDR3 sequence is CASRPTNQPQHF. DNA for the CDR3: TGTGCCAGCCGACCCACCAATCAGCCCCAGCATTTT.

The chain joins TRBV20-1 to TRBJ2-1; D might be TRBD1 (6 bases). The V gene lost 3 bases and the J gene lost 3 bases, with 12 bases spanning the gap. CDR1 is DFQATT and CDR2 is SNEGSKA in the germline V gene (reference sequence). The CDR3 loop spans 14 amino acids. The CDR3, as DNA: TGCAGTGCTAGGGACCAAGGGGGCTACAATGAGCAGTTCTTC. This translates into CSARDQGGYNEQFF.

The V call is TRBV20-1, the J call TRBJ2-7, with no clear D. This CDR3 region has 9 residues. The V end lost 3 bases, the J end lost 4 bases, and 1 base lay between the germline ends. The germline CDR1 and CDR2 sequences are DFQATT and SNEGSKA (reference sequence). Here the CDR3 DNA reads TGCAGTGCTAGTTACGAGCAGTACTTC. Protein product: CSASYEQYF.

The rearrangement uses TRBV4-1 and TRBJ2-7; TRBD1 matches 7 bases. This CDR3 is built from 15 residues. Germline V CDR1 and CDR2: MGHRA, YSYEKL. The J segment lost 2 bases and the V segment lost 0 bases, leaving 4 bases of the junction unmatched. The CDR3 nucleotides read TGCGCCAGCAGCCAAGACACCGGGACAGCCTACGAGCAGTACTTC. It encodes CASSQDTGTAYEQYF.

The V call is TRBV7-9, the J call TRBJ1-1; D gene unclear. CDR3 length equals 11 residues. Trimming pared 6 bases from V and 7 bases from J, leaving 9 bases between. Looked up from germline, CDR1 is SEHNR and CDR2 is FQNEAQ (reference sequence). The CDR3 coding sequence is TGTGCCAGCAGGACGTTGGATGAAGCTTTCTTT. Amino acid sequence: CASRTLDEAFF.

The DNA of the CDR3 is TGCAGCGTTGATATCGACGCTGAGCAGTTCTTC. Translating it yields CSVDIDAEQFF. The rearrangement uses TRBV29-1 and TRBJ2-1; no definite D call. The ends were cut back, 3 bases at V and 9 bases at J, with 9 bases in the middle. CDR1 is SQVTM, CDR2 ANQGSEA, per germline. There are 11 residues in the CDR3.

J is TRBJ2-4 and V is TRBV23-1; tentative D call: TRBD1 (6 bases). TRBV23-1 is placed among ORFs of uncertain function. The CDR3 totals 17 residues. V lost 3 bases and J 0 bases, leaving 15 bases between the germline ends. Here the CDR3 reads CASSHCRGFLAKNIQYF. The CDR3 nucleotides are TGCGCCAGCAGTCACTGCAGGGGATTTCTAGCCAAAAACATTCAGTACTTC.

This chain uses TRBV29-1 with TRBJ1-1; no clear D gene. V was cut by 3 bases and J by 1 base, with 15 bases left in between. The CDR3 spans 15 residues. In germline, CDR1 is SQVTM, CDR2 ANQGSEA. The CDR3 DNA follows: TGCAGCGTTGAGGATAGAACCAGGTCGAACACTGAAGCTTTCTTT. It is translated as CSVEDRTRSNTEAFF.

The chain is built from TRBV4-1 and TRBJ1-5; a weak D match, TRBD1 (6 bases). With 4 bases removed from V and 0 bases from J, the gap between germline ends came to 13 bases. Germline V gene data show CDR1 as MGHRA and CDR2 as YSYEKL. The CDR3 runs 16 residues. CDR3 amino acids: CASSPEGGASNQPQHF. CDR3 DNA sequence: TGCGCCAGCAGCCCCGAGGGGGGGGCTAGCAATCAGCCCCAGCATTTT.

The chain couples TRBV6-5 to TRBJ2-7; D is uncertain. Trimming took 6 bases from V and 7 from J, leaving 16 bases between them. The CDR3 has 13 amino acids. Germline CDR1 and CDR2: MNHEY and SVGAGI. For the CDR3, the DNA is TGTGCCAGCAGCCTCGACCCCTCGAGAGAGCAGTACTTC. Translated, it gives CASSLDPSREQYF.

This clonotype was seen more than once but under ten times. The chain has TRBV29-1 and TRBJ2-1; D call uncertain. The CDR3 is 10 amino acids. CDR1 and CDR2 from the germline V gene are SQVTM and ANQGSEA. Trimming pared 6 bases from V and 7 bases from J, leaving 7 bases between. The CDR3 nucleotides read TGCAGCGTCGAGCGTAATGAGCAGTTCTTC. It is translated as CSVERNEQFF.

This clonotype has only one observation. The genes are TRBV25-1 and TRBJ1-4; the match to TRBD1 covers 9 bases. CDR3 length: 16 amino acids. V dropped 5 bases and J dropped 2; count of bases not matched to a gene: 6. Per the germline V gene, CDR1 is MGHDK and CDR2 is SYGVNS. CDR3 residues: CASSPQTGGTNEKLFF. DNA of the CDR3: TGTGCCAGCAGTCCACAGACAGGGGGGACTAATGAAAAACTGTTTTTT.

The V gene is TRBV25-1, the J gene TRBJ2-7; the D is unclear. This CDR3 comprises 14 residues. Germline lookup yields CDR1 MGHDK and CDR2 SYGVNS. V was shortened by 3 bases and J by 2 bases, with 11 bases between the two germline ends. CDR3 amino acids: CASSDLRVAYEQYF. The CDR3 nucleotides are TGTGCCAGCAGTGATCTCCGAGTGGCCTACGAGCAGTACTTC.

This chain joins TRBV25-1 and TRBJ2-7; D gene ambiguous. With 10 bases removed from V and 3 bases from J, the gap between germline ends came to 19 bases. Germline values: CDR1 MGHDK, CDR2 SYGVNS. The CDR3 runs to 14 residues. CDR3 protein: CATPKTESFYEQYF. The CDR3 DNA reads TGTGCCACCCCGAAAACGGAGTCGTTCTACGAGCAGTACTTC.

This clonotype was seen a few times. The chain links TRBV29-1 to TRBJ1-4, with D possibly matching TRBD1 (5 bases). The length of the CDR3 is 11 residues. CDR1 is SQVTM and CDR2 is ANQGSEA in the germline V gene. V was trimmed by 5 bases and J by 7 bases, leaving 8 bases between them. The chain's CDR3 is CSVQGGEKLFF. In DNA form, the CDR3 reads TGCAGCGTTCAGGGTGGTGAAAAACTGTTTTTT.

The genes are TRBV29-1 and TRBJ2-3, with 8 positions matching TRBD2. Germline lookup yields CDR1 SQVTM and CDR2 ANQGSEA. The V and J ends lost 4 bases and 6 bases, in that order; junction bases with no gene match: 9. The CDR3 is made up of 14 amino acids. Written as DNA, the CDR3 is TGCAGCGTTGGGAGCGGGGGAGGTAGGGATACGCAGTATTTT. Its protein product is CSVGSGGGRDTQYF.

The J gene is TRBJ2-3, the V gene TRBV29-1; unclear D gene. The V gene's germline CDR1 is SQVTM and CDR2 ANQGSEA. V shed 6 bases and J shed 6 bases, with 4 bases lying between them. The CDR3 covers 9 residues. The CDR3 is CSVMDTQYF. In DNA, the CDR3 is TGCAGCGTGATGGATACGCAGTATTTT.

The DNA of the CDR3 is TGTGCCAGCGGTTCCGGGACAGGGGTCGAGATCACTGAAGCTTTCTTT. Its protein product is CASGSGTGVEITEAFF. The chain couples TRBV6-6 to TRBJ1-1; 10 positions match TRBD1. V lost 8 bases to trimming and J lost 4 bases; unmatched junction nucleotides: 13. The CDR3 covers 16 residues. Germline CDR1 MNHNY, CDR2 SVGAGI (reference sequence).

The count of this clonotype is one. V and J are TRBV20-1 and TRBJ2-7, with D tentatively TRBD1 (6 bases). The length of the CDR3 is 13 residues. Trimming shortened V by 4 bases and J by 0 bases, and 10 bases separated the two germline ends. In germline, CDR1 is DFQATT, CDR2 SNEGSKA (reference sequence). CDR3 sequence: CSATGHNSYEQYF. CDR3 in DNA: TGCAGTGCTACGGGACACAACTCCTACGAGCAGTACTTC.

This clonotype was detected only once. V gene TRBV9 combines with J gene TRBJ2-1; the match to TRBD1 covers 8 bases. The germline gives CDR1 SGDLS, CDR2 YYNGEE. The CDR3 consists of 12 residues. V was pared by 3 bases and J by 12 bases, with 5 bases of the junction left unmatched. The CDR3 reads CASSAGQGRQFF. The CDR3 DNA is TGTGCCAGCAGCGCTGGACAGGGACGGCAGTTCTTC.

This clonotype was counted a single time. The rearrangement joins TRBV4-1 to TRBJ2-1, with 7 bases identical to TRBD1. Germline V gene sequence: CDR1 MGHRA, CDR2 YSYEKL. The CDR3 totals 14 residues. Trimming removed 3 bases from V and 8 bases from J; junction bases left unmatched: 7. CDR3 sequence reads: CASSQLKGAYEQFF. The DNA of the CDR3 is TGCGCCAGCAGCCAGCTGAAGGGGGCCTATGAGCAGTTCTTC.

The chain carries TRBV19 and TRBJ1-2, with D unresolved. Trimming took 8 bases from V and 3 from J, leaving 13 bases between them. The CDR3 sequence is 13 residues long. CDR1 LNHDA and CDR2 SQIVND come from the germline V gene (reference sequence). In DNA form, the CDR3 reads TGTGCCAGTTGTTGCTTTACAGACTATGGCTACACCTTC. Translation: CASCCFTDYGYTF.